Below, one TCR beta chain is given with its context. Its specificity is not known. The record originates from a study of cytomegalovirus exposure and HLA in healthy donors. The V gene lost 7 bases and the J gene lost 2 bases, with 14 bases spanning the gap. This CDR3 contains 14 residues. Germline values: CDR1 LNHDA, CDR2 SQIVND (reference sequence). Repertoires were generated with immunoSEQ multiplex PCR, while TCRdb's copy carries only in-frame clones and drops some. The top ten clones hold less than 3.5% of a sample with 150,000 or so clones, roughly 86% of them seen once. Study-wide results and limits: Confirmation in vitro established that a few CMV-associated chains were specific for CMV antigens. There were some 150 TCR beta chains listed as cytomegalovirus-associated.

What was sequenced was PBMCs. This TCR was sampled from a man aged 18 to 29 in good health and CMV-seropositive. The chain employs TRBV19 and TRBJ1-2; tentatively, D is TRBD1 (5 bases). CDR3 sequence reads: CASTTMTENYGYTF. CDR3 nucleotides: TGTGCCAGTACCACCATGACAGAGAACTATGGCTACACCTTC. Full variable domain (remainder filled in from reference TRBV19 and TRBJ1-2): DGGITQSPKYLFRKEGQNVTLSCEQNLNHDAMYWYRQDPGQGLRLIYYSQIVNDFQKGDIAEGYSVSREKKESFPLTVTSAQKNPTAFYLCASTTMTENYGYTFGSGTRLTVV.